This T cell receptor (beta chain) was identified in a study of blood T cell repertoires in COVID-19. Study at large: Some COVID-19 samples were acute and others convalescent; all came from the United States, Italy and Spain.

The CDR3 extends over 13 amino acids. Germline V CDR1 and CDR2: SQVTM, ANQGSEA. The V end was cut by 7 bases, the J end by 2 bases, with 14 bases between. Original handling: Amplification of reference gene primers was used by the study to estimate nucleated cell counts. Sequencing was performed with immunoSEQ multiplex PCR; in TCRdb, only in-frame clones are kept and a portion is missing. V and J calls and clone size are as listed in that table; D and trimming were resolved from the DNA. The data contain about 290,000 clones, roughly 89% of them singletons. The sample comprised peripheral blood. This sequence was found in a woman between 25 and 40 years old with COVID-19, enrolled during active disease. V gene TRBV29-1 combines with J gene TRBJ1-1; D is perhaps TRBD1 (5 bases). This CDR3 reads CSAQRQQNTEAFF. CDR3 DNA sequence: TGCAGCGCACAACGACAGCAAAACACTGAAGCTTTCTTT.